The clone carrying this TCR beta chain has more than one count but fewer than ten. Its antigen is not identified. Expressed TCRB transcripts were sequenced because the entire RNA isolate underwent reverse transcription. TCRdb's table, derived via immunoSEQ multiplex PCR, lists solely in-frame clones and lacks some. The sample consists of around 340,000 clones, less than 20% of them appearing once. The data stem from a study of beta chain features in type 1 diabetes. CDR3 size: 16 residues. The germline CDR1 and CDR2 sequences are SNHLY and FYNNEI. Trimming took off 2 bases at V and 9 bases at J, with 23 bases between the two ends. Study-level points and caveats: PCR could preferentially amplify shorter templates, alike in patients and controls.

V and J are TRBV2 and TRBJ2-7; D may be TRBD1 (6 bases). The clonotype originates from a woman between 18 and 29 years old in good health. Sequenced input: naive CD4+ T cells from blood. CDR3 nucleotide sequence: TGTGCCAGCAGTGAATTTAGGGGACCCACCAGGGGCGGGCAGTACTTC. Protein product: CASSEFRGPTRGGQYF.